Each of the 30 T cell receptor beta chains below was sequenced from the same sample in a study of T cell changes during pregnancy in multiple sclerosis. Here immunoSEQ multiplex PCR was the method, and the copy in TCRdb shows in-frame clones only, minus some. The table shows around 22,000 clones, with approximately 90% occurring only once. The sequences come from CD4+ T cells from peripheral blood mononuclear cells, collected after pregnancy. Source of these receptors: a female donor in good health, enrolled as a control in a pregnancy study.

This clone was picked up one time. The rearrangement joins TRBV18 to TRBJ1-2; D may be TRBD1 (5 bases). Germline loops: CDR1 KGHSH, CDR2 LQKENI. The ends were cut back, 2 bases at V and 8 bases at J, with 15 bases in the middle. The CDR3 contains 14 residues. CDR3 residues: CASSPISGDGGYTF. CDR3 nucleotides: TGTGCCAGCTCACCAATTAGCGGGGACGGGGGCTACACCTTC.

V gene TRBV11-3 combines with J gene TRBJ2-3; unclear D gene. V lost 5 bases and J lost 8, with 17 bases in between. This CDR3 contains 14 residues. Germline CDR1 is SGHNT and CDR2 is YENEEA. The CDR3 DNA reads TGTGCCAGCAGCCCTCGGCTAGAACCCCTTACGCAGTATTTT. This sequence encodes CASSPRLEPLTQYF.

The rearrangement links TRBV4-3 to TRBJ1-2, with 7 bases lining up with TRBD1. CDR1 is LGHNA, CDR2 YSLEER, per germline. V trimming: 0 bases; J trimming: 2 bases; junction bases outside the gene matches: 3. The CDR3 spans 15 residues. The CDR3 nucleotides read TGCGCCAGCAGCCAAGAGGTGACAGGGAACTATGGCTACACCTTC. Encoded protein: CASSQEVTGNYGYTF.

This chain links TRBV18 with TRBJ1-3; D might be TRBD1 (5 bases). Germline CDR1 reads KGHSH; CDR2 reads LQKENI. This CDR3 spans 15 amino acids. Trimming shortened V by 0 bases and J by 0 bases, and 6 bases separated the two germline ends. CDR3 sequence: CASSPPTDSGNTIYF. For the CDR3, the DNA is TGTGCCAGCTCACCACCGACAGACTCTGGAAACACCATATATTTT.

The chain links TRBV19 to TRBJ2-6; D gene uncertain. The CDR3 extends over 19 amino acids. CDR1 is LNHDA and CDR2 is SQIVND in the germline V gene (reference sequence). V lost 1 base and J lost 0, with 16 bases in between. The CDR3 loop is CASSIGPPSWSSGANVLTF. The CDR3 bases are TGTGCCAGTAGTATAGGTCCACCCAGTTGGTCCTCTGGGGCCAACGTCCTGACTTTC.

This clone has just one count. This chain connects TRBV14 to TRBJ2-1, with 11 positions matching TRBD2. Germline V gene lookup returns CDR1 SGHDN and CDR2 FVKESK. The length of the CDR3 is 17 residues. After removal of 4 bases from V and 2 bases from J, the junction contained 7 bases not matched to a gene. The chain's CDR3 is CASSPRYSGRAYNEQFF. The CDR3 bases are TGTGCCAGCAGCCCCCGTTATAGCGGGAGGGCCTACAATGAGCAGTTCTTC.

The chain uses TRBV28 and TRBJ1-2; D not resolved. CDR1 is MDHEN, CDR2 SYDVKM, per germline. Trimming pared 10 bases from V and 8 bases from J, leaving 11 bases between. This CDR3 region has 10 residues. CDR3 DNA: TGTGCCATCCCCCGGTGGGGCTACACCTTC. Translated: CAIPRWGYTF.

CDR3 nucleotides: TGTGCCAGTAGTAGAGGAGGCGGAAACACCATATATTTT. This gives the protein CASSRGGGNTIYF. V is TRBV19 and J is TRBJ1-3; D unclear. Germline V gene sequence: CDR1 LNHDA, CDR2 SQIVND (reference sequence). Trimming removed 4 bases from V and 4 bases from J, with 8 bases in between. This CDR3 contains 13 residues.

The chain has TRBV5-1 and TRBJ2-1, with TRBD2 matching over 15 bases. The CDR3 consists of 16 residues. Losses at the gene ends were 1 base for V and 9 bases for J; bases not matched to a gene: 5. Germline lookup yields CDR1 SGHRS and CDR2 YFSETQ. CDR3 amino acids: CASSLIPGLAGGEQFF. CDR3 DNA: TGCGCCAGCAGCTTGATACCGGGACTAGCGGGAGGTGAGCAGTTCTTC.

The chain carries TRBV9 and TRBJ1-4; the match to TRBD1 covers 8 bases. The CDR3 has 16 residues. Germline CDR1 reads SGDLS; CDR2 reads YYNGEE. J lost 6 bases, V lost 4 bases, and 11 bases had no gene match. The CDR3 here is CASSRYGQGQDEKLFF. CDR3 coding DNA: TGTGCCAGCAGCCGGTACGGACAGGGTCAGGATGAAAAACTGTTTTTT.

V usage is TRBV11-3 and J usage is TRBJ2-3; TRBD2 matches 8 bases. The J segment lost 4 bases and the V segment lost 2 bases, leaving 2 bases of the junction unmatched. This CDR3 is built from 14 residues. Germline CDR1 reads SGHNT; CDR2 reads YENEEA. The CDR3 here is CASSLREGSDTQYF. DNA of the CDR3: TGTGCCAGCAGCTTACGGGAGGGATCAGATACGCAGTATTTT.

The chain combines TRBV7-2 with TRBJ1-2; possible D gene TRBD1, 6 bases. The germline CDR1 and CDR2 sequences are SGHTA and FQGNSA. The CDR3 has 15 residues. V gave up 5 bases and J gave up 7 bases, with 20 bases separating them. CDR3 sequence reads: CASSTPHLVQGGYTF. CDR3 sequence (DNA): TGTGCCAGCAGCACGCCACACCTCGTACAGGGTGGCTACACCTTC.

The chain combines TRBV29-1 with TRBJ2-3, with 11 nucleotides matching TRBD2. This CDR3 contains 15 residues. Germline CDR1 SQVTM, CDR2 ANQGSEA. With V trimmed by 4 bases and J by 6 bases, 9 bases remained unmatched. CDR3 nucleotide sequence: TGCAGCGTTGGGGGAACTAGCGGGAGTACTGATACGCAGTATTTT. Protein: CSVGGTSGSTDTQYF.

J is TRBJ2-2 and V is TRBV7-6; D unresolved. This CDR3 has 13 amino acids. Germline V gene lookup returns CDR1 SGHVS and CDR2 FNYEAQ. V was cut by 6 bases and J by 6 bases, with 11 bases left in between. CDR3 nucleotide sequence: TGTGCCAGCAGTCGCCCCCCGGCCGGGGAGCTGTTTTTT. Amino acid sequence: CASSRPPAGELFF.

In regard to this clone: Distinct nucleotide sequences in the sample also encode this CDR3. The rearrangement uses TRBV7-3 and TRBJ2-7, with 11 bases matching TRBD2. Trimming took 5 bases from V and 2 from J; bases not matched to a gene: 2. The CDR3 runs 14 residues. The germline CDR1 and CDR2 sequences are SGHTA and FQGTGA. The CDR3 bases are TGTGCCAGCAGCCTGACTAGCGGGGCCTACGAGCAGTACTTC. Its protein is CASSLTSGAYEQYF.

The CDR3 bases are TGTGCCAGTGGGGAAGGGGCCGGGGAGCTGTTTTTT. It is translated as CASGEGAGELFF. V and J are TRBV28 and TRBJ2-2; the D gene is possibly TRBD1 (5 bases). Trimming took 9 bases from V and 6 from J, leaving 11 bases between them. The CDR3 runs 12 residues. The germline CDR1 and CDR2 sequences are MDHEN and SYDVKM.

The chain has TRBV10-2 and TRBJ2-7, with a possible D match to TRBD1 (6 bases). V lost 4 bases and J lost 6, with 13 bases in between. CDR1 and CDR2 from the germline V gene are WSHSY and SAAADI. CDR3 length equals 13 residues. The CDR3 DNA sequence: TGCGCCAGCAGTGTTCAGGGGATGGGCGAGCAGTACTTC. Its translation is CASSVQGMGEQYF.

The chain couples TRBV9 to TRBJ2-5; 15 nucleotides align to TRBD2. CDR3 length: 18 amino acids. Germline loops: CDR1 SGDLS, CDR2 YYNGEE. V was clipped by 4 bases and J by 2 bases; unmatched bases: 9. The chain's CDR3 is CASSPGLAGGTRQETQYF. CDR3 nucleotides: TGTGCCAGCAGCCCAGGACTAGCGGGGGGGACACGTCAAGAGACCCAGTACTTC. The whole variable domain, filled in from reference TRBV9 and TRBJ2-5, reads DSGVTQTPKHLITATGQRVTLRCSPRSGDLSVYWYQQSLDQGLQFLIQYYNGEERAKGNILERFSAQQFPDLHSELNLSSLELGDSALYFCASSPGLAGGTRQETQYFGPGTRLLVL.

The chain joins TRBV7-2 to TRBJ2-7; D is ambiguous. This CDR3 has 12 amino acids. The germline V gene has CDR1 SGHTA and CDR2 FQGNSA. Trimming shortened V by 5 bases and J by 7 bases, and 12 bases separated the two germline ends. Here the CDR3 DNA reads TGTGCCAGCAGCCAAGGTTGGGCGGAGCAGTACTTC. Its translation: CASSQGWAEQYF.

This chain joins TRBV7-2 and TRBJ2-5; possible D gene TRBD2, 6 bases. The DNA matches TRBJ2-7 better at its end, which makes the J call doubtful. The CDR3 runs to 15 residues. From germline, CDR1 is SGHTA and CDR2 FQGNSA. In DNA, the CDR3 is TGTGCCAGCAGCCAAACCGGGACTCAAAGGGACGAGCAGTACTTC. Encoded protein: CASSQTGTQRDEQYF.

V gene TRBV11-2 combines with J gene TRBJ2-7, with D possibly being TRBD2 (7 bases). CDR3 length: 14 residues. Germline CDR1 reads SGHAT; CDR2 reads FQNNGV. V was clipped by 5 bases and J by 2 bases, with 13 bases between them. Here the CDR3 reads CASSQRGGPYEQYF. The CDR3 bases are TGTGCCAGCAGCCAGAGGGGGGGACCCTACGAGCAGTACTTC.

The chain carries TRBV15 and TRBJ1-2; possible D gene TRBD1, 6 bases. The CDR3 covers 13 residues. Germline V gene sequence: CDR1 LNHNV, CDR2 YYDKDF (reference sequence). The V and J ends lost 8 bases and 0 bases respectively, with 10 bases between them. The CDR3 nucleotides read TGTGCCACCGGCCGGGACACTAACTATGGCTACACCTTC. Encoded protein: CATGRDTNYGYTF.

The CDR3 spells CATADRATDTQYF. For the CDR3, the DNA is TGTGCCACCGCGGACAGGGCCACAGATACGCAGTATTTT. The genes are TRBV5-6 and TRBJ2-3, with 8 bases that match TRBD1. This CDR3 spans 13 amino acids. The germline V gene has CDR1 SGHDT and CDR2 YYEEEE. J lost 2 bases, V lost 9 bases, and 5 bases had no gene match.

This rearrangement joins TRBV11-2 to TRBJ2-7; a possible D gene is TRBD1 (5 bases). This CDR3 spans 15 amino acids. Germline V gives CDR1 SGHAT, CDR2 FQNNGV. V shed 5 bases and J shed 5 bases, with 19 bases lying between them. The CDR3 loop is CASSPLQGTFNEQYF. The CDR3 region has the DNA TGTGCCAGCAGCCCTCTCCAGGGAACATTCAACGAGCAGTACTTC. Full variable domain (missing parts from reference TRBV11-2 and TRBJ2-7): EAGVAQSPRYKIIEKRQSVAFWCNPISGHATLYWYQQILGQGPKLLIQFQNNGVVDDSQLPKDRFSAERLKGVDSTLKIQPAKLEDSAVYLCASSPLQGTFNEQYFGPGTRLTVT.

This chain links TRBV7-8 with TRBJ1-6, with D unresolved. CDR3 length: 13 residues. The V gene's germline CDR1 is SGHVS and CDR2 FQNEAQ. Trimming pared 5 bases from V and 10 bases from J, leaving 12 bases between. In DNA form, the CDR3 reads TGTGCCAGCAGCCGAGCAGGAAGCTCACCCCTCCACTTT. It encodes CASSRAGSSPLHF.

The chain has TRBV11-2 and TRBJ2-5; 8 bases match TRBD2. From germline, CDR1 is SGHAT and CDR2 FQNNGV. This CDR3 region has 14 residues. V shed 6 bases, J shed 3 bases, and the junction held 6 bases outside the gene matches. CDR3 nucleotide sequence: TGTGCCAGCAGTCGCACTAGCGGCAAAGAGACCCAGTACTTC. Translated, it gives CASSRTSGKETQYF.

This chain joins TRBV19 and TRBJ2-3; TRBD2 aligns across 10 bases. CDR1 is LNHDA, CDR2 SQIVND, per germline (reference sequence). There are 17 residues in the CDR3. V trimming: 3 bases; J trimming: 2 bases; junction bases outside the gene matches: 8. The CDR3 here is CASSMERTSGNTDTQYF. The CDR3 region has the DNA TGTGCCAGTAGTATGGAGAGGACTAGCGGAAACACAGATACGCAGTATTTT.

CDR3 in amino acids: CASSQTTSGRYYEQYF. Written as DNA, the CDR3 is TGCGCCAGCAGCCAAACCACTAGCGGGAGGTACTACGAGCAGTACTTC. V and J are TRBV4-1 and TRBJ2-7; 12 nucleotides match TRBD2. Trimming removed 2 bases from V and 3 bases from J; junction bases left unmatched: 5. This CDR3 spans 16 amino acids. Germline CDR1 reads MGHRA; CDR2 reads YSYEKL.

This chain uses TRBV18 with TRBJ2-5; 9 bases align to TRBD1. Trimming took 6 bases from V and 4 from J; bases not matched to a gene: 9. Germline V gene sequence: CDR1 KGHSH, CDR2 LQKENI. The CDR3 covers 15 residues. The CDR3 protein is CASSPGTGLGETQYF. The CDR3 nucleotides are TGTGCCAGCTCGCCGGGGACAGGGTTGGGAGAGACCCAGTACTTC.

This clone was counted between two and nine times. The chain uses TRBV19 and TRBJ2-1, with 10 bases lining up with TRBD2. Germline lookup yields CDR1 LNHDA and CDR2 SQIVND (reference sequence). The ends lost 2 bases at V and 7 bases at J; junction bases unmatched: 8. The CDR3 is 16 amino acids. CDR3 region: CASSILGLAAINEQFF. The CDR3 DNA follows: TGTGCCAGTAGTATACTAGGACTAGCGGCCATTAATGAGCAGTTCTTC.